This entry features one T cell receptor (beta chain) sequence. Its antigen is currently unknown. Assay used: immunoSEQ multiplex PCR; TCRdb lists only in-frame clones, some missing. The table includes tens of thousands of clones, roughly three quarters detected once. The source of the sample is a study of PD-1 blockade in classical Hodgkin lymphoma. Whole-study results and caveats: TCR diversity at baseline was reported to be reduced in newly diagnosed patients relative to healthy donors. Repertoire differences have undefined causes, possibly disease activity or prior therapy.

The V gene's germline CDR1 is GTSNPN and CDR2 SVGIG (reference sequence). The CDR3 is made up of 15 amino acids. After removal of 2 bases from V and 4 bases from J, the junction contained 7 bases not matched to a gene. Every patient relapsed after autologous stem cell transplantation, and brentuximab vedotin exposure varied. Best overall response was complete response, partial response or progressive disease in these relapsed/refractory classical Hodgkin lymphoma patients. The receptor comes from a human donor with classical Hodgkin lymphoma. The V gene is TRBV30, the J gene TRBJ1-2, with 10 bases aligning to TRBD1. Sequencing was performed on peripheral blood mononuclear cells (PBMCs), taken at baseline. CDR3 residues: CAWSLGGTGAYGYTF. The CDR3 nucleotides are TGTGCCTGGAGTCTCGGGGGGACAGGGGCCTATGGCTACACCTTC.